Below, one TCR beta chain is given with its context. The data were taken from a study of blood T cell repertoires in COVID-19. Study background: The United States, Italy and Spain were the sources of the acute and convalescent COVID-19 samples. The cDNA or gDNA used as material had been derived from T cells, B-cell-depleted T cells, or PBMCs.

In the original analysis: For nucleated cells, counts were estimated from reference gene primer amplification. Using immunoSEQ multiplex PCR, the repertoire was profiled, and TCRdb retains in-frame clones only, with some absent. For V, J and clone size, that table is used; D and trimming come from the DNA. The table records some 350,000 clones, around four fifths of them present only once. Germline-derived CDR1 and CDR2 are KGHSH and LQKENI. V was clipped by 6 bases and J by 1 base, with 15 bases between them. The CDR3 covers 15 residues. Sequenced material: peripheral blood. The TCR sequence derives from a man aged 25-45 years with active or convalescent COVID-19. This chain uses TRBV18 with TRBJ1-1, with D possibly TRBD1 on 5 matching bases. This chain's CDR3 is CASSPKGPQNTEAFF. CDR3 nucleotide sequence: TGTGCCAGCTCCCCTAAGGGGCCTCAGAACACTGAAGCTTTCTTT. The complete variable domain, with remaining parts taken from reference TRBV18 and TRBJ1-1, reads NAGVMQNPRHLVRRRGQEARLRCSPMKGHSHVYWYRQLPEEGLKFMVYLQKENIIDESGMPKERFSAEFPKEGPSILRIQQVVRGDSAAYFCASSPKGPQNTEAFFGQGTRLTVV.